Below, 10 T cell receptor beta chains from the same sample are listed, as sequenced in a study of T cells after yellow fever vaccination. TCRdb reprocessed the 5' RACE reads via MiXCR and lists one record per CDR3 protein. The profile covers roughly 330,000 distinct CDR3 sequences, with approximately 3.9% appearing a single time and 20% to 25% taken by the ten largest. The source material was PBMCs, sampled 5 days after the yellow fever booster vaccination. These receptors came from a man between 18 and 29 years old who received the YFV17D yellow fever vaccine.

The CDR3: CSARDQLASPYEQYF. CDR3 DNA: TGCAGTGCTAGAGATCAACTAGCTTCCCCCTACGAGCAGTACTTC. The rearrangement links TRBV20-1 to TRBJ2-7; D possibly corresponds to TRBD2 (6 bases). Trimming took 0 bases from V and 2 from J, leaving 14 bases between them. The CDR3 loop spans 15 amino acids. The germline gives CDR1 DFQATT, CDR2 SNEGSKA (reference sequence).

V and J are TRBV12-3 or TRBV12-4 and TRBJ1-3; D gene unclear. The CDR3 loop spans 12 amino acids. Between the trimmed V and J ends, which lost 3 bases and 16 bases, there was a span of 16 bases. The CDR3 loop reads CASSFYRTPRYF. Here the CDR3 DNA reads TGTGCCAGCAGTTTTTACCGAACCCCCCGGTATTTT.

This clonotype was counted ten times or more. This CDR3 is CSAREGGRYLTGELFF. CDR3 in DNA: TGCAGTGCTAGGGAAGGGGGCCGGTACCTCACCGGGGAGCTGTTTTTT. The chain couples TRBV20-1 to TRBJ2-2; 7 positions agree with TRBD1. The ends lost 3 bases at V and 4 bases at J; junction bases unmatched: 11. Germline values: CDR1 DFQATT, CDR2 SNEGSKA (reference sequence). CDR3 length equals 16 residues.

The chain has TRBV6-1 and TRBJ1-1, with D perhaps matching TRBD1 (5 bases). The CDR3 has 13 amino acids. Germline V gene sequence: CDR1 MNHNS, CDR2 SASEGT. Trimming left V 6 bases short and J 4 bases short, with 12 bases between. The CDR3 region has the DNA TGTGCCAGCAGCCCCAGGGTGAGCACTGAAGCTTTCTTT. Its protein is CASSPRVSTEAFF.

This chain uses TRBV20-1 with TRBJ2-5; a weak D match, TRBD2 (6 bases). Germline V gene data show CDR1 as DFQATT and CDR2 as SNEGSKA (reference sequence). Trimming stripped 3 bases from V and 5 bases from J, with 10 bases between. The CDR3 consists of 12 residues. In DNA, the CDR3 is TGCAGTGCTAGGGGGGGTATGGAGACCCAGTACTTC. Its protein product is CSARGGMETQYF.

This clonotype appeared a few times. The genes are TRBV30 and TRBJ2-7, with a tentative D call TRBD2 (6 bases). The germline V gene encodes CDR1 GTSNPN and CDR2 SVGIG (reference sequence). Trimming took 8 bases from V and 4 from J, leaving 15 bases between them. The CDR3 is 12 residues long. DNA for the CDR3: TGTGCCGGAGGGAAGGGCCTTTACGAGCAGTACTTC. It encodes CAGGKGLYEQYF.

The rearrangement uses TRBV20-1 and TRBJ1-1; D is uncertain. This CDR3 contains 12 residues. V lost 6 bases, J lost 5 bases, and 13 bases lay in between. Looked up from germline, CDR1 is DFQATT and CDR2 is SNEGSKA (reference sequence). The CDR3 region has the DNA TGCAGTGCAAAGCGGGTAGGAACTGAAGCTTTCTTT. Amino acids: CSAKRVGTEAFF.

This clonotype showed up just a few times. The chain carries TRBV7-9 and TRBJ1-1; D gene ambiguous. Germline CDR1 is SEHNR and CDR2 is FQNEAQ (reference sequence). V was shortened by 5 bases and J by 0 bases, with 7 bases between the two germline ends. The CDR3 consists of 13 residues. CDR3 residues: CASSAQVNTEAFF. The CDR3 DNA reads TGTGCCAGCAGCGCCCAGGTGAACACTGAAGCTTTCTTT.

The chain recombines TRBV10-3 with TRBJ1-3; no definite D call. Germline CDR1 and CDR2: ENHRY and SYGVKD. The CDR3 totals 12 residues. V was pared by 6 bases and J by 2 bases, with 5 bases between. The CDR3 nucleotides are TGTGCCATCAGGGGGACTGGAAACACCATATATTTT. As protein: CAIRGTGNTIYF.

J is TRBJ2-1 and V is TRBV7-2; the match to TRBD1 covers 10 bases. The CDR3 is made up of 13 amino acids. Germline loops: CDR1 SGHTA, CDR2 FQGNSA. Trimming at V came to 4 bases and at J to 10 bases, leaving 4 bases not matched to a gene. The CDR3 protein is CASSSGQGGEQFF. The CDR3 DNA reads TGTGCCAGCAGCTCCGGACAGGGGGGCGAGCAGTTCTTC.